These 7 T cell receptor beta chains were all obtained from the same sample, sequenced in a study of T cells after yellow fever vaccination. TCRdb independently ran MiXCR on the 5' RACE reads; one entry per CDR3 protein. Of around 60,000 distinct CDR3 sequences in the sample, 5.7% were seen once. Sequencing was performed on PBMCs, either bulk or a sorted T-cell subset (CD4+, CD8+, memory, or dextramer-sorted; not recorded which), taken on the day of the yellow fever booster vaccination. Source of these receptors: a young man who received the YFV17D yellow fever vaccine.

The chain is built from TRBV5-1 and TRBJ1-4; perhaps TRBD1 as D (6 bases). The germline gives CDR1 SGHRS, CDR2 YFSETQ. The CDR3 consists of 18 residues. V lost 7 bases and J 0 bases, leaving 22 bases between the germline ends. This CDR3 is CASRTGTMGRATNEKLFF. For the CDR3, the DNA is TGCGCCAGCCGAACCGGGACAATGGGGCGAGCAACTAATGAAAAACTGTTTTTT.

The chain joins TRBV10-3 to TRBJ2-3; D is possibly TRBD2 (6 bases). The CDR3 length is 14 residues. The V end was cut by 9 bases, the J end by 2 bases, with 15 bases between. Germline V gene data show CDR1 as ENHRY and CDR2 as SYGVKD. CDR3 loop: CAMGGVGTTDTQYF. For the CDR3, the DNA is TGTGCCATGGGGGGAGTGGGGACCACAGATACGCAGTATTTT.

This clonotype was picked up many times. J is TRBJ1-1 and V is TRBV6-5, with D uncertain. V was shortened by 0 bases and J by 6 bases, with 11 bases between the two germline ends. The germline V gene encodes CDR1 MNHEY and CDR2 SVGAGI. This CDR3 is built from 14 residues. Written as DNA, the CDR3 is TGTGCCAGCAGTTACTCCGGTCTGGGAGCTGAAGCTTTCTTT. Its protein is CASSYSGLGAEAFF.

This clonotype was found many times. J is TRBJ1-2 and V is TRBV20-1; D might be TRBD1 (6 bases). The CDR3 has 14 amino acids. Trimming stripped 0 bases from V and 2 bases from J, with 10 bases between. CDR1 is DFQATT and CDR2 is SNEGSKA in the germline V gene (reference sequence). CDR3 nucleotides: TGCAGTGCTAGAGACAGGGGTACCAACTATGGCTACACCTTC. This sequence encodes CSARDRGTNYGYTF.

This clonotype was observed a handful of times. This chain joins TRBV5-1 and TRBJ2-3, with 8 bases that match TRBD2. Germline-derived CDR1 and CDR2 are SGHRS and YFSETQ. The CDR3 length is 16 residues. Trimming removed 5 bases from V and 2 bases from J; junction bases left unmatched: 10. DNA for the CDR3: TGCGCCAGCAGACTGATCGGCGGGGGGATCACAGATACGCAGTATTTT. Residues: CASRLIGGGITDTQYF. The variable domain in full, completed from reference TRBV5-1 and TRBJ2-3, reads KAGVTQTPRYLIKTRGQQVTLSCSPISGHRSVSWYQQTPGQGLQFLFEYFSETQRNKGNFPGRFSGRQFSNSRSEMNVSTLELGDSALYLCASRLIGGGITDTQYFGPGTRLTVL.

At least ten counts were recorded for this clonotype. This chain connects TRBV15 to TRBJ1-5, with TRBD1 matching over 7 bases. Germline lookup yields CDR1 LNHNV and CDR2 YYDKDF (reference sequence). V shed 9 bases and J 2 bases; nucleotides not matched to a gene: 7. This CDR3 is 14 amino acids long. CDR3: CATTHRGGNQPQHF. CDR3 sequence (DNA): TGTGCCACAACCCACAGGGGCGGCAATCAGCCCCAGCATTTT.

This clonotype was found many times. This sequence joins TRBV20-1 and TRBJ2-5; D ambiguous. There are 11 residues in the CDR3. Trimming took off 1 base at V and 4 bases at J, with 4 bases between the two ends. Germline CDR1 DFQATT, CDR2 SNEGSKA (reference sequence). This chain's CDR3 is CSARGGETQYF. DNA of the CDR3: TGCAGTGCTAGAGGGGGAGAGACCCAGTACTTC.